The entry below gives a single T cell receptor (beta chain) sequence along with its context. Its cognate antigen is unknown. 60 Vbeta and 13 Jbeta primers were used in PCR. Some clones are missing from TCRdb's copy, which holds only in-frame ones; the method was immunoSEQ multiplex PCR. Seen here are 250,000 or so clones, approximately 91% observed once, and the top ten hold around 1.7%. There were likely unrecorded immune exposures, though donors were nominally healthy when sampled. These data come from a study of cytomegalovirus exposure and HLA in healthy donors. General study findings and limits: Available immune exposure information was restricted to CMV serostatus only. The classifier reportedly diagnosed cytomegalovirus status with high specificity and sensitivity.

This TCR derives from a girl under 10 years old in good health and CMV-seronegative. The sample consisted of PBMCs.

The CDR3 DNA is TGTGCCAGCAGTGAAGCGCTTCAGCGGAACATGGCAGATACGCAGTATTTT. Translating gives CASSEALQRNMADTQYF. The chain joins TRBV2 to TRBJ2-3; D possibly corresponds to TRBD2 (5 bases). The CDR3 length is 17 residues. V lost 0 bases, J lost 4 bases, and 17 bases lay in between. Germline loops: CDR1 SNHLY, CDR2 FYNNEI.